The 9 T cell receptor beta chains below were found in one sample sequenced in a study of post-analysis software for immune sequencing data. The antigens of these receptors remain unknown. Findings of the study overall: Roughly five TRBV segments, including TRBV5-6, TRBV5-1 and TRBV20-1, were more frequent in patients than controls.

Prepared libraries of TCR beta cDNA carried unique molecular identifiers. TCRdb reanalysed the PCR reads using MiXCR and keeps one entry per CDR3 protein. This table has around 440,000 distinct CDR3 sequences, less than 45% appearing once. Sequencing was carried out using blood. The receptors originated from a girl under 18 with multiple sclerosis.

This clonotype occurred a few times. Here the CDR3 DNA reads TGCAGCGTTGTAGACAGAAACAATGAGCAGTTCTTC. It translates to CSVVDRNNEQFF. The rearrangement uses TRBV29-1 and TRBJ2-1, with D perhaps matching TRBD1 (5 bases). The CDR3 totals 12 residues. Germline-derived CDR1 and CDR2 are SQVTM and ANQGSEA. The ends were cut back, 4 bases at V and 5 bases at J, with 9 bases in the middle.

V and J are TRBV6-2 or TRBV6-3 and TRBJ2-1; tentatively, D is TRBD1 (6 bases). V gave up 5 bases and J gave up 10 bases, with 15 bases separating them. The germline CDR1 and CDR2 sequences are MNHEY and SVGEGT. The CDR3 is 13 residues long. The CDR3 sequence is CASSTRQVGEQFF. The CDR3 nucleotides read TGTGCCAGCAGTACACGACAGGTGGGCGAGCAGTTCTTC.

This clonotype was observed many times. The chain recombines TRBV2 with TRBJ2-1, with 8 bases identical to TRBD2. The junction had 4 bases not matched to a gene; V was cut back by 4 bases and J by 8 bases. The CDR3 runs 13 residues. CDR1 is SNHLY and CDR2 is FYNNEI in the germline V gene. CDR3 amino acids: CASSAREGDEQFF. The CDR3 bases are TGTGCCAGCAGTGCCCGGGAGGGCGATGAGCAGTTCTTC.

This clonotype has just a few counts. The rearrangement uses TRBV5-6 and TRBJ1-2; 8 nucleotides match TRBD1. In germline, CDR1 is SGHDT, CDR2 YYEEEE. The ends lost 0 bases at V and 1 base at J; junction bases unmatched: 8. CDR3 size: 17 residues. Written as DNA, the CDR3 is TGTGCCAGCAGCTTGGGGGGACAGGCGAACATTAACTATGGCTACACCTTC. Translated, it gives CASSLGGQANINYGYTF.

This clonotype has only a few counts. The chain has TRBV5-1 and TRBJ1-2, with D perhaps matching TRBD1 (5 bases). Trimming shortened V by 1 base and J by 7 bases, and 14 bases separated the two germline ends. Germline CDR1 SGHRS, CDR2 YFSETQ. The CDR3 is made up of 14 amino acids. Written as DNA, the CDR3 is TGCGCCAGCAGCTTGACCGACGGGGGACTTGGCTACACCTTC. It codes for CASSLTDGGLGYTF.

This clonotype was detected a few times. The chain carries TRBV20-1 and TRBJ2-7; 13 bases map to TRBD2. Germline loops: CDR1 DFQATT, CDR2 SNEGSKA (reference sequence). The V and J ends lost 4 bases and 2 bases, in that order; junction bases with no gene match: 5. The CDR3 consists of 15 residues. CDR3 in amino acids: CSAKSGTSGTYEQYF. CDR3 nucleotides: TGCAGTGCTAAATCCGGGACTAGCGGGACCTACGAGCAGTACTTC.

Written as DNA, the CDR3 is TGTGCCAGCAGTCCCCTCTTTATACAGGGCACCGGGGAGCTGTTTTTT. Translating it yields CASSPLFIQGTGELFF. This chain connects TRBV27 to TRBJ2-2; possibly TRBD1 for D (6 bases). The germline V gene encodes CDR1 MNHEY and CDR2 SMNVEV (reference sequence). This CDR3 region has 16 residues. Trimming removed 5 bases from V and 4 bases from J, with 17 bases in between.

The rearrangement links TRBV15 to TRBJ2-1, with 9 bases matching TRBD2. The CDR3 spans 15 residues. Looked up from germline, CDR1 is LNHNV and CDR2 is YYDKDF (reference sequence). The J segment lost 9 bases and the V segment lost 0 bases, leaving 6 bases of the junction unmatched. The CDR3 here is CATSRDPSGISEQFF. In DNA, the CDR3 is TGTGCCACCAGCAGAGATCCTAGCGGGATATCTGAGCAGTTCTTC.

The gene calls are TRBV27 and TRBJ2-7; D is perhaps TRBD1 or TRBD2 (5 bases each). Per the germline V gene, CDR1 is MNHEY and CDR2 is SMNVEV (reference sequence). This CDR3 contains 14 residues. The V gene lost 6 bases and the J gene lost 3 bases, with 15 bases spanning the gap. This CDR3 reads CASRRPGRLYEQYF. CDR3 nucleotide sequence: TGTGCCAGCAGGAGACCGGGGCGGCTCTACGAGCAGTACTTC.